The rows below give T cell receptor beta chains drawn from one sample of a study of response to subunit inactivated influenza vaccine. A single record per CDR3 protein comes from TCRdb applying MiXCR to the RT-PCR reads. There are about 800,000 distinct CDR3 sequences in the sample; about 20% occur only once, and 10% to 13% lies in the top ten. This specimen consisted of PBMCs from blood, obtained around 5 days after vaccination. These receptors came from a man aged 45 to 65 who received an inactivated influenza vaccine. Each CDR3 is given with its conserved first and last residue.

v_gene: TRBV3-1
j_gene: TRBJ1-1
CDR3aa: CATVQTMNTEAFF

v_gene: TRBV20-1
j_gene: TRBJ2-1
CDR3aa: CSAFRGRPNEQFF

v_gene: TRBV4-2
j_gene: TRBJ1-2
CDR3aa: CASSQGARADGYTF

v_gene: TRBV28
j_gene: TRBJ2-5
CDR3aa: CASSHQGLETQYF

v_gene: TRBV7-2
j_gene: TRBJ1-2
CDR3aa: CASSPGAMYGYTF

v_gene: TRBV2
j_gene: TRBJ2-7
CDR3aa: CASSRLAGYEQYF

v_gene: TRBV20-1
j_gene: TRBJ1-2
CDR3aa: CSARAVRGRGGYTF

v_gene: TRBV20-1
j_gene: TRBJ1-2
CDR3aa: CSAREGGYF

v_gene: TRBV2
j_gene: TRBJ1-4
CDR3aa: CVSRPGSTLKTGRDEKLFF

v_gene: TRBV20-1
j_gene: TRBJ1-1
CDR3aa: CSAVTGSLKTEAFF

v_gene: TRBV12-3/TRBV12-4
j_gene: TRBJ2-7
CDR3aa: CASSDRYQRYEQYF

v_gene: TRBV9
j_gene: TRBJ2-7
CDR3aa: CASSLQGSFAYEQYF

v_gene: TRBV20-1
j_gene: TRBJ2-1
CDR3aa: CSARDRGSYNEQFF

v_gene: TRBV7-2
j_gene: TRBJ2-7
CDR3aa: CASSPAGGPYEQYF

v_gene: TRBV25-1
j_gene: TRBJ2-7
CDR3aa: CASRSTENYEQYF

v_gene: TRBV4-3
j_gene: TRBJ2-2
CDR3aa: CASSQDPSGETGELFF

v_gene: TRBV12-3/TRBV12-4
j_gene: TRBJ2-7
CDR3aa: CASSLGSGRSYEQYF

v_gene: TRBV3-1
j_gene: TRBJ2-5
CDR3aa: CASSQEVGGPETQYF

v_gene: TRBV29-1
j_gene: TRBJ1-4
CDR3aa: CSVRRGPTNEKLFF

v_gene: TRBV13
j_gene: TRBJ2-7
CDR3aa: CASSWAGTRTEQYF

v_gene: TRBV10-3
j_gene: TRBJ1-1
CDR3aa: CAISRVGPGQNTEAFF

v_gene: TRBV12-3/TRBV12-4
j_gene: TRBJ1-5
CDR3aa: CASSRGGNQPQHF

v_gene: TRBV4-3
j_gene: TRBJ2-6
CDR3aa: CASSPKASGYFPSGANVLTF

v_gene: TRBV2
j_gene: TRBJ2-1
CDR3aa: CASRVGSANEQFF

v_gene: TRBV20-1
j_gene: TRBJ2-5
CDR3aa: CSARNRVETQYF

v_gene: TRBV6-6
j_gene: TRBJ1-1
CDR3aa: CASNKERNTEAFF

v_gene: TRBV12-3/TRBV12-4
j_gene: TRBJ1-4
CDR3aa: CASSHQQGEKLFF

v_gene: TRBV20-1
j_gene: TRBJ1-1
CDR3aa: CSARRTGGATEAFF